This T cell receptor beta chain was observed in a study of vaccination and CD4 T cells after COVID-19. This clonotype was seen only a few times. Its target is not known. Scientists ran DNA taken from cultured CD4+ T cells through the Oncomine TCR Beta short-read assay for sequencing. TCRdb analysed the PCR reads with MiXCR anew, one entry per CDR3 protein. The table lists under 15,000 distinct CDR3 sequences, around 59% of them singletons. Trimming stripped 0 bases from V and 6 bases from J, with 19 bases between. The CDR3 consists of 16 residues. Germline-derived CDR1 and CDR2 are DFQATT and SNEGSKA (reference sequence). The treatment here: roughly 11-day PBMC culture with coronavirus spike peptide pools or control peptides (ViraFEST assay).

This clonotype originated in a human donor who had recovered from COVID-19. The sequencing input was CD4+ T cells from blood, cultured in vitro. This chain connects TRBV20-1 to TRBJ2-3, with D perhaps assigned TRBD1 or TRBD2 (5 bases each). CDR3 nucleotides: TGCAGTGCTAGAGATGTTGGGGGAGAGCTGGGGGATACGCAGTATTTT. This encodes CSARDVGGELGDTQYF.